These T cell receptor beta chains were read from a single sample in a study of blood T cell repertoires in COVID-19. TCRdb's copy holds only in-frame clones and misses some; the assay was immunoSEQ multiplex PCR. Of some 200,000 clones in the sample, about 86% were seen once. Sequenced input: peripheral blood. These TCRs come from a woman aged 45-60 years with acute or convalescent COVID-19. The CDR3 runs from the conserved cysteine through the conserved F or W. The D gene is left open where the match is weak. Clone size is given for some rows only: seen once, a few or many times, or a class if the clone is expanded.

v_gene,d_gene,j_gene,abundance,CDR3aa,CDR3nt
TRBV19,TRBD1,TRBJ2-7,.,CASSTGTGVVYEQYF,TGTGCCAGTAGTACCGGGACAGGGGTGGTCTACGAGCAGTACTTC
TRBV30,TRBD1,TRBJ2-7,.,CAWSTGTGDYEQYF,TGTGCCTGGAGCACCGGGACAGGGGACTACGAGCAGTACTTC
TRBV9,TRBD1,TRBJ1-2,.,CASSPLTGDGYTF,TGTGCCAGCAGCCCCTTGACAGGGGATGGCTACACCTTC
TRBV3-1/TRBV3-2,.,TRBJ2-3,.,CASSQELAGDTQYF,TGTGCCAGCAGCCAAGAACTAGCCGGAGATACGCAGTATTTT
TRBV19,.,TRBJ1-6,.,CASSIPAGGINSPLHF,TGTGCCAGTAGTATCCCCGCTGGCGGGATTAATTCACCCCTCCACTTT
TRBV12-3/TRBV12-4,.,TRBJ1-2,.,CASTPTLNYGYTF,TGTGCCAGCACCCCGACACTGAACTATGGCTACACCTTC
TRBV7-3,TRBD2,TRBJ2-1,.,CASSPGLGYNEQFF,TGTGCCAGCAGCCCGGGACTAGGATACAATGAGCAGTTCTTC
TRBV7-9,.,TRBJ2-5,.,CASSSESETQYF,TGTGCCAGCAGCAGTGAGTCAGAGACCCAGTACTTC
TRBV4-1,.,TRBJ2-7,few,CASSPILTSSYEQYF,TGCGCCAGCAGCCCGATCCTGACTAGCTCCTACGAGCAGTACTTC
TRBV6-2/TRBV6-3,.,TRBJ1-5,.,CASSYVGAGQPQHF,TGTGCCAGCAGTTACGTAGGGGCAGGACAGCCCCAGCATTTT